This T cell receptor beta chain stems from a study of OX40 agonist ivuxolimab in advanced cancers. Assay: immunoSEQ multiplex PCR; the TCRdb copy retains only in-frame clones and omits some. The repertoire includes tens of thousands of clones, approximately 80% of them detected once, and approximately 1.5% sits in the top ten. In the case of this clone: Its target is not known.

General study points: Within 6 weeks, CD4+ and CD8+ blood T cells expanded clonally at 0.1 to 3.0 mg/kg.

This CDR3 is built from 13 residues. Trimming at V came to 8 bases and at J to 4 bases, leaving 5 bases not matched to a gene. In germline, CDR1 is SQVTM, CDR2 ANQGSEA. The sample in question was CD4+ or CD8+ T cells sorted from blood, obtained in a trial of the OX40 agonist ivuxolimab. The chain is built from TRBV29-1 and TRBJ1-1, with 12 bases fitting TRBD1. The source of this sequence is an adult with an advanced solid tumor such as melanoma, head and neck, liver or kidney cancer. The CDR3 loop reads CSMGTGGITEAFF. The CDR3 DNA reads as TGCAGCATGGGGACAGGGGGCATCACTGAAGCTTTCTTT.